The text below deals with one T cell receptor (beta chain). The entry originates in a study of cytomegalovirus exposure and HLA in healthy donors. V was pared by 1 base and J by 5 bases, with 15 bases between. The CDR3 is made up of 15 amino acids. Germline V gene sequence: CDR1 MNHNS, CDR2 SASEGT. A multiplex PCR was run with 60 Vbeta primers and 13 Jbeta primers. Measured with immunoSEQ multiplex PCR; TCRdb has only the in-frame clones, and not every one. Of roughly 140,000 clones detected, around 76% appear once; the ten largest clones hold roughly 4%. The specimen was PBMCs. The sequence came from a man between 18 and 35 years old in good health and CMV-seronegative. This rearrangement joins TRBV6-1 to TRBJ2-7; possibly TRBD1 for D (6 bases). CDR3 sequence reads: CASSEGGTGNHEQYF. The CDR3 nucleotides read TGTGCCAGCAGTGAAGGGGGAACAGGGAACCACGAGCAGTACTTC.